The rows below give T cell receptor beta chains drawn from one sample of a study of response to subunit inactivated influenza vaccine. TCRdb reanalysed the RT-PCR reads using MiXCR and keeps one entry per CDR3 protein. The repertoire has 550,000 to 800,000 distinct CDR3 sequences, 15% to 18% of them found once; the top ten carry 9.5% to 13%. The source was PBMCs from blood, collected 11 to 12 days after vaccination. Receptors were obtained from a man aged 50-60 years who received an inactivated influenza vaccine. The CDR3 runs from the conserved cysteine through the conserved F or W. Fields, in order: J gene, clone size, D gene, V gene, CDR3 DNA, CDR3 protein. The D gene is left open where the match is weak. Clone size is stated in some rows and not others, as once, few, many or a class when expanded.

TRBJ2-5 many . TRBV12-3/TRBV12-4 TGCGCCAGCAGCTTGCTCGGAGAAGAGACCCAGTACTTC CASSLLGEETQYF
TRBJ2-2 . TRBD1 TRBV5-8 TGTGCCAGCAGCTTTAGGACAGGAACCACCGGGGAGCTGTTTTTT CASSFRTGTTGELFF
TRBJ2-5 few . TRBV10-3 TGTGCCATCAGTGAGAGGGGCGATGGCTGGACCCAGTACTTC CAISERGDGWTQYF
TRBJ1-6 . . TRBV28 TGTGCCAGCAGTCCCCTTTTGGGGTCGAATTCACCCCTCCACTTT CASSPLLGSNSPLHF
TRBJ1-2 . . TRBV12-3/TRBV12-4 TGTGCCACCACCAGGGGAGAGAACTATGGCTACACCTTC CATTRGENYGYTF
TRBJ2-3 . . TRBV9 TGTGCCAGCAGCAATCTCCAGGGCGGCACAGATACGCAGTATTTT CASSNLQGGTDTQYF
TRBJ1-3 . TRBD1 TRBV20-1 TGCAGTGCTAGAGCCCTACAGGGGGCTGGAAACACCATATATTTT CSARALQGAGNTIYF
TRBJ2-2 . . TRBV5-1 TGCGCCAGCAGCCCCCTGGGCGGGGTATACACCGGGGAGCTGTTTTTT CASSPLGGVYTGELFF
TRBJ2-7 many TRBD1 TRBV7-2 TGTGCCAGCAGCTTATCCGGGACAGCCTACGAGCAGTACTTC CASSLSGTAYEQYF
TRBJ1-6 many . TRBV6-1 TGTGCCAGCCACCACTGGAGCTCCTATAATTCACCCCTCCACTTT CASHHWSSYNSPLHF
TRBJ1-2 few TRBD1 TRBV7-9 TGTGCCAGCGGAGGGACAGGGGTAGGCTACACCTTC CASGGTGVGYTF
TRBJ2-4 . . TRBV12-3/TRBV12-4 TGTGCCAGCAGATACGAGGTCGACAAAAACATTCAGTACTTC CASRYEVDKNIQYF
TRBJ1-2 . . TRBV12-3/TRBV12-4 TGTGCCAGCTCTGAAGGCCTCGGAGGGGTTAACTATGGCTACACCTTC CASSEGLGGVNYGYTF
TRBJ2-3 . . TRBV20-1 TGCAGTGCGATGCTAGGGGGGAGCACAGATACGCAGTATTTT CSAMLGGSTDTQYF
TRBJ2-3 many . TRBV24-1 TGTGCCACCAGTAGCGCAGATTCCACAGATACGCAGTATTTT CATSSADSTDTQYF
TRBJ2-2 . TRBD2 TRBV7-2 TGTGCCAGCAGCTTAGGCGGGGGGATCGGGGAGCTGTTTTTT CASSLGGGIGELFF
TRBJ2-3 . . TRBV7-2 TGTGCCAGCAGCTTCACCGGGACCCACAGCACAGATACGCAGTATTTT CASSFTGTHSTDTQYF
TRBJ2-1 many TRBD2 TRBV5-1 TGCGCCAGCAGCCCCTTACTAGCGGGAGCGGGAAATGAGCAGTTCTTC CASSPLLAGAGNEQFF
TRBJ1-4 . . TRBV12-3/TRBV12-4 TGTGCCAGCAGTCCGGACAGCCCTGAAAAACTGTTTTTT CASSPDSPEKLFF
TRBJ2-1 few TRBD2 TRBV9 TGTGCCAGCAGCTATAGCGGGATCTCCTACAATGAGCAGTTCTTC CASSYSGISYNEQFF
TRBJ2-1 . TRBD2 TRBV4-1 TGCGCCAGCAGCCAAGATCCCCTAGCGGCGGAACGGAATGAGCAGTTCTTC CASSQDPLAAERNEQFF
TRBJ2-1 few . TRBV7-9 TGTGCCAGCAGCTTAGGGTCTGATTCCTACAATGAGCAGTTCTTC CASSLGSDSYNEQFF
TRBJ2-5 . . TRBV4-1 TGCGCCAGCAGCCAAGTTGTACAGGACCTAAGCCAAGAGACCCAGTACTTC CASSQVVQDLSQETQYF
TRBJ2-5 many . TRBV29-1 TGCAGCGTTGAAGATCTAGAGACCCAGTACTTC CSVEDLETQYF
TRBJ2-3 few TRBD1 TRBV7-2 TGTGCCAGCAGCTTCCCGGGACAGGGGTATACAGATACGCAGTATTTT CASSFPGQGYTDTQYF
TRBJ2-5 many . TRBV12-3/TRBV12-4 TGTGCCAGCAGTCGGGACACCCAAGAGACCCAGTACTTC CASSRDTQETQYF
TRBJ2-5 few . TRBV29-1 TGCAGCGACCGCAGGGGTGGCGAGACCCAGTACTTC CSDRRGGETQYF
TRBJ2-1 . TRBD2 TRBV7-9 TGTGCCAGCAGCGCCCAACTAGCGGAGCCCAACAATGAGCAGTTCTTC CASSAQLAEPNNEQFF
TRBJ2-5 many . TRBV5-1 TGCGCCAGCAGCTTGGGTGGACCCACGTACCAAGAGACCCAGTACTTC CASSLGGPTYQETQYF
TRBJ2-7 . TRBD2 TRBV14 TGTGCCAGCAGCCAAATTGGAACTAGCGTCCACGAGCAGTACTTC CASSQIGTSVHEQYF
TRBJ1-2 few . TRBV7-2 TGTGCCAGCAGCAGTGGACGGTATGGCTACACCTTC CASSSGRYGYTF
TRBJ2-4 many TRBD1 TRBV29-1 TGCAGCGTTACCCAAACAGGGGACATTCAGTACTTC CSVTQTGDIQYF
TRBJ2-2 few TRBD2 TRBV19 TGTGCCAGTAGTATTGGGGGGGTTGCAAACACCGGGGAGCTGTTTTTT CASSIGGVANTGELFF
TRBJ2-3 few TRBD2 TRBV6-2/TRBV6-3 TGTGCCAGCAGTCGGGACTACACAGATACGCAGTATTTT CASSRDYTDTQYF
TRBJ2-7 few . TRBV7-2 TGTGCCAGCAGCTTAGGTCCAGGGACCTACGAGCAGTACTTC CASSLGPGTYEQYF
TRBJ2-5 . TRBD2 TRBV6-1 TGTGCCAGCAGGCGGGGACTAGCCCGCGAGACCCAGTACTTC CASRRGLARETQYF
TRBJ2-7 . TRBD2 TRBV10-3 TGTGCCATCAGTGATCCCGAGACTAGCGGGGGCCCGCTATACGAGCAGTACTTC CAISDPETSGGPLYEQYF
TRBJ2-7 once TRBD2 TRBV5-1 TGCGCCAGCAGCCAAGGGACTAGCCGCCTTTACGAGCAGTACTTC CASSQGTSRLYEQYF
TRBJ1-5 . TRBD1 TRBV6-4 TGTGCCAGCATCAGGGACAGGGGGCTTCAGCCCCAGCATTTT CASIRDRGLQPQHF
TRBJ1-5 . . TRBV2 TGTGCCAGCAGTGAAACACTGGGACACCATAGCAATCAGCCCCAGCTTTTT CASSETLGHHSNQPQLF
TRBJ2-5 few TRBD1 TRBV5-1 TGCGCCAGCAAAAGAGGGACAGCACAAGAGACCCAGTACTTC CASKRGTAQETQYF
TRBJ2-3 few TRBD2 TRBV24-1 TGTGCCACCAGTGATTTGCTGTCCTCTGCGGGAGGTTCAGATACGCAGTATTTT CATSDLLSSAGGSDTQYF
TRBJ2-3 . TRBD1 TRBV7-9 TGTGCCAGCAGCTTGTGGACAGGGGGCTCAGATACGCAGTATTTT CASSLWTGGSDTQYF